The clone carrying this TCR beta chain was detected a few times. The sample comes from a study of T cells after yellow fever vaccination. TCRdb independently ran MiXCR on the 5' RACE reads; one entry per CDR3 protein. Among hundreds of thousands of distinct CDR3 sequences listed, about 17% were seen once. The junction had 3 bases not matched to a gene; V was cut back by 8 bases and J by 1 base. Germline CDR1 is MNHNS and CDR2 is SASEGT. The CDR3 is 15 residues long. This sequence joins TRBV6-1 and TRBJ2-2; TRBD2 agrees at 11 bases. The sample here was PBMCs, taken about 5 days after the first yellow fever vaccination. The TCR comes from a man aged 18 to 29 who received the YFV17D yellow fever vaccine. CDR3 in amino acids: CASGTSGWNTGELFF. CDR3 sequence (DNA): TGTGCCAGCGGGACTAGCGGCTGGAACACCGGGGAGCTGTTTTTT.